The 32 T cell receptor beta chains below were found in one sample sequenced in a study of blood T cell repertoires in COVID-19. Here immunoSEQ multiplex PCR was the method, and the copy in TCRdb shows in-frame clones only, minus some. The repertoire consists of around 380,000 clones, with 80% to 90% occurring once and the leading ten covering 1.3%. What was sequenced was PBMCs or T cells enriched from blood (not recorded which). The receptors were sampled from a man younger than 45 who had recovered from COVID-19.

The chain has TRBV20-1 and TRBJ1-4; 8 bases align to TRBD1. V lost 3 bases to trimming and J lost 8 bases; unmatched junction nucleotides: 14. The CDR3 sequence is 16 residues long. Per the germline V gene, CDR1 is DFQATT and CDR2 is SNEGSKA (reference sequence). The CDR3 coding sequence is TGCAGTGCTAGTGATACAGGGGGAACTCTTTTCGAAAAACTGTTTTTT. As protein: CSASDTGGTLFEKLFF.

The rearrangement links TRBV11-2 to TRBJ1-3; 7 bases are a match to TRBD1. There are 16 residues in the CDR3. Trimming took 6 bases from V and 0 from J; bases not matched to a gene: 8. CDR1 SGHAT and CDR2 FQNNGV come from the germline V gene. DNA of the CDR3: TGTGCCAGCAGTCCAAGGGGGACAGTCTCTGGAAACACCATATATTTT. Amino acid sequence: CASSPRGTVSGNTIYF.

The CDR3 loop reads CASSPGRLAPLSGANVLTF. In DNA, the CDR3 is TGTGCCAGCAGCCCTGGTCGACTCGCACCTCTCTCTGGGGCCAACGTCCTGACTTTC. This rearrangement joins TRBV11-3 to TRBJ2-6; no definite D call. The length of the CDR3 is 19 residues. CDR1 SGHNT and CDR2 YENEEA come from the germline V gene. The V and J ends lost 5 bases and 0 bases respectively, with 20 bases between them.

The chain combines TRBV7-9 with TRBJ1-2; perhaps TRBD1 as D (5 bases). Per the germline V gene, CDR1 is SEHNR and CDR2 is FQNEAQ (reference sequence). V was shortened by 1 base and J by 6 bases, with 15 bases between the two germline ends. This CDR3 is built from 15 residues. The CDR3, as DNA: TGTGCCAGCAGCTTAGGTACAGGCCCCTGGGATGGCTACACCTTC. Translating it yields CASSLGTGPWDGYTF.

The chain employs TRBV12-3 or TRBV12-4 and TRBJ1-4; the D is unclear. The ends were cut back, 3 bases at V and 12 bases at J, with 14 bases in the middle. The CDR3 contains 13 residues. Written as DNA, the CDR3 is TGTGCCAGCAGTTTCGTCGTCAGGAATCAACTGTTTTTT. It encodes CASSFVVRNQLFF.

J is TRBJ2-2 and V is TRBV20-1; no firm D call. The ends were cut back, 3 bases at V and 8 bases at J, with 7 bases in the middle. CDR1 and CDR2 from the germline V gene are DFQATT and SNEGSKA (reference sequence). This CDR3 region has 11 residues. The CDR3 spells CSASDQGELFF. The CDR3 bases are TGCAGTGCTAGTGATCAGGGGGAGCTGTTTTTT.

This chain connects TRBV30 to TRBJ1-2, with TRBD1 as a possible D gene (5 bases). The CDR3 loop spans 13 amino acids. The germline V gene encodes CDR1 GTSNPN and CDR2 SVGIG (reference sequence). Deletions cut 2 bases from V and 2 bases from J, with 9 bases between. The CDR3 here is CAWSWGENYGYTF. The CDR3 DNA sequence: TGTGCCTGGAGTTGGGGGGAAAACTATGGCTACACCTTC.

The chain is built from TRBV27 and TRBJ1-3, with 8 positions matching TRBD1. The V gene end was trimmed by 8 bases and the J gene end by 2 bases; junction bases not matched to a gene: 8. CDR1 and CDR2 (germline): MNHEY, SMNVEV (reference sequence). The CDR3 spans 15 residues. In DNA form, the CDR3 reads TGTGCCAGCTACGATTCGACAGGGGCTGGAAACACCATATATTTT. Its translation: CASYDSTGAGNTIYF.

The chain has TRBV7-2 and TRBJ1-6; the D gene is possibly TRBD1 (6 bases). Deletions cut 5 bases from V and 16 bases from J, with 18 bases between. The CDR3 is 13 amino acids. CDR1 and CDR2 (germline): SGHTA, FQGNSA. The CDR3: CASSQITGQGLHF. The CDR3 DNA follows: TGTGCCAGCAGCCAGATAACGGGACAAGGGCTCCACTTT.

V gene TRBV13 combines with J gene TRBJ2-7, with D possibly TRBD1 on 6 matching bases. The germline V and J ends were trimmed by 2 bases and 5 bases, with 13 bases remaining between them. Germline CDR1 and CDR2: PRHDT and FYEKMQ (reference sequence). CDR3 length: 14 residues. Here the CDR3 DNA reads TGTGCCAGCAGCTTAACAGGGAAATTTAACGAGCAGTACTTC. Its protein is CASSLTGKFNEQYF.

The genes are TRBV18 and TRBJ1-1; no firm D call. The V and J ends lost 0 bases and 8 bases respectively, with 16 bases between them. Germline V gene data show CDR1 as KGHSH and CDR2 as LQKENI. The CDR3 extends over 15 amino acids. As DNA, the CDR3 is TGTGCCAGCTCACCACCATCTTCGGACGGACTAGAAGCTTTCTTT. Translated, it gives CASSPPSSDGLEAFF.

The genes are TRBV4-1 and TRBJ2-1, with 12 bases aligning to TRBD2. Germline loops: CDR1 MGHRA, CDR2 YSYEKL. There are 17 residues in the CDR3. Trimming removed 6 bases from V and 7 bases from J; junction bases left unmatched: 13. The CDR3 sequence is CASRKGILAGGLNEQFF. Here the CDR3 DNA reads TGCGCCAGCAGAAAGGGAATCCTAGCGGGGGGGCTGAATGAGCAGTTCTTC.

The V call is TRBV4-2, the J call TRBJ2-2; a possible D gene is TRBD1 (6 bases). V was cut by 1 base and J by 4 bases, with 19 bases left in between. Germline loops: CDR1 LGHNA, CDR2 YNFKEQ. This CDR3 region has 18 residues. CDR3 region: CASSQVRGQGSGTGELFF. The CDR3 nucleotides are TGTGCCAGCAGCCAAGTCCGAGGGCAGGGGTCGGGCACCGGGGAGCTGTTTTTT.

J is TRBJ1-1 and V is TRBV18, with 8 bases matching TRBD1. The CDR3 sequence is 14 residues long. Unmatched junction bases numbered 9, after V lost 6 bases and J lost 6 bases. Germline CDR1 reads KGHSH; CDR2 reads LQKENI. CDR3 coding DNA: TGTGCCAGCTCCCGTGGACAGGGAGGCTCTGAAGCTTTCTTT. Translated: CASSRGQGGSEAFF.

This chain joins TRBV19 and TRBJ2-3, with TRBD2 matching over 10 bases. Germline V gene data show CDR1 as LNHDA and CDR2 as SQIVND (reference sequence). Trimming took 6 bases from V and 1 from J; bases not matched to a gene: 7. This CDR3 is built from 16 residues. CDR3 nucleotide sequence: TGTGCCAGTAGGCTTTCCGGACTAGCGGGCACAGATACGCAGTATTTT. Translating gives CASRLSGLAGTDTQYF. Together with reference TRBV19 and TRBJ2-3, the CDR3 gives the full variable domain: DGGITQSPKYLFRKEGQNVTLSCEQNLNHDAMYWYRQDPGQGLRLIYYSQIVNDFQKGDIAEGYSVSREKKESFPLTVTSAQKNPTAFYLCASRLSGLAGTDTQYFGPGTRLTVL.

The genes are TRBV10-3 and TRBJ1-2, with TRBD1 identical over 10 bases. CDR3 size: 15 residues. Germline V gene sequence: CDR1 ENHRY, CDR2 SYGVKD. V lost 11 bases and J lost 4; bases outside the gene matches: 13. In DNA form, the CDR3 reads TGTGCCGCCGGGACAGGGGAGAGCATGGGCTATGGCTACACCTTC. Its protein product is CAAGTGESMGYGYTF.

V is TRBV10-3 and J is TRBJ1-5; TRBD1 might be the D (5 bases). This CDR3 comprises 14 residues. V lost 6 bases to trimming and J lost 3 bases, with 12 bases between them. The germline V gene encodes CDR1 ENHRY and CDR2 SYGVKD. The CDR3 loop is CAISDDSVNQPQHF. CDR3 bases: TGTGCCATCAGCGATGACAGCGTCAATCAGCCCCAGCATTTT.

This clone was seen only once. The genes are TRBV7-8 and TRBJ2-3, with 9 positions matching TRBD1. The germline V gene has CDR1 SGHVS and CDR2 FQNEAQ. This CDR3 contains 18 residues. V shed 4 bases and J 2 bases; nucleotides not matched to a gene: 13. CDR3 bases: TGTGCCAGCAGCTCCCGGGACAGGGCGCGAATTTTCACAGATACGCAGTATTTT. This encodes CASSSRDRARIFTDTQYF.

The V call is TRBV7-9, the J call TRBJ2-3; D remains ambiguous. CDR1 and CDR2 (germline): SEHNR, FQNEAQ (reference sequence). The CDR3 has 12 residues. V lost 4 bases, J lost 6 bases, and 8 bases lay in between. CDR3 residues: CASSSLQDTQYF. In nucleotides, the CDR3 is TGTGCCAGCAGCTCCCTCCAGGATACGCAGTATTTT.

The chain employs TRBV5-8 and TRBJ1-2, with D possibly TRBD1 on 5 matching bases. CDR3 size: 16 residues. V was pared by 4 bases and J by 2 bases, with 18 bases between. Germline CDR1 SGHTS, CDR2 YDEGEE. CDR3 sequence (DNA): TGTGCCAGCAGCCGACCCGTTCTCCGGGGGAACTATGGCTACACCTTC. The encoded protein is CASSRPVLRGNYGYTF.

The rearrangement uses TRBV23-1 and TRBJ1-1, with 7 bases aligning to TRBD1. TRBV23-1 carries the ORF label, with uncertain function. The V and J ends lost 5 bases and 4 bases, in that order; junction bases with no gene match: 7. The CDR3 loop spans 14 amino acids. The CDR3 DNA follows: TGCGCCAGCAGTTTACACAGGGGAAGCACTGAAGCTTTCTTT. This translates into CASSLHRGSTEAFF.

The CDR3 DNA is TGTGCCAGCAGCCAGGAGGGGCACTCCTACGAGCAGTACTTC. Its protein product is CASSQEGHSYEQYF. This chain joins TRBV4-2 and TRBJ2-7; weak D call: TRBD2 (6 bases). Germline V gives CDR1 LGHNA, CDR2 YNFKEQ. CDR3 size: 14 residues. Trimming shortened V by 3 bases and J by 0 bases, and 9 bases separated the two germline ends.

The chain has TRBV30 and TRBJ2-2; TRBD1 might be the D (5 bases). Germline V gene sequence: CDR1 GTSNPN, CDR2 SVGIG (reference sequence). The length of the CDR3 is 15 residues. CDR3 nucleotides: TGTGTCTATAGCCAGGGATTGGCGAACACCGGGGAGCTGTTTTTT. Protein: CVYSQGLANTGELFF.

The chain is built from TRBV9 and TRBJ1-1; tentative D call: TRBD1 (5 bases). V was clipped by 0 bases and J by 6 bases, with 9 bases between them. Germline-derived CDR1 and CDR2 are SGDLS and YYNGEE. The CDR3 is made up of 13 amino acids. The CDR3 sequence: CASSVGQGSEAFF. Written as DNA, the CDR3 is TGTGCCAGCAGCGTAGGGCAGGGTTCTGAAGCTTTCTTT.

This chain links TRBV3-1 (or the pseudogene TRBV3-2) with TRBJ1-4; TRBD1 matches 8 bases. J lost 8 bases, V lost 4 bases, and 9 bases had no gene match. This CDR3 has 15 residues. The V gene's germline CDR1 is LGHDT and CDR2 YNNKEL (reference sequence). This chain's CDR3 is CASSPGQGGHEKLFF. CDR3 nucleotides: TGTGCCAGCAGCCCAGGACAGGGCGGGCACGAAAAACTGTTTTTT.

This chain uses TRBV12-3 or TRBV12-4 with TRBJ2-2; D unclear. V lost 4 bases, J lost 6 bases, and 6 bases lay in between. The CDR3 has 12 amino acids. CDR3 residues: CASSSSPGELFF. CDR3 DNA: TGTGCCAGCAGTTCTTCCCCCGGGGAGCTGTTTTTT.

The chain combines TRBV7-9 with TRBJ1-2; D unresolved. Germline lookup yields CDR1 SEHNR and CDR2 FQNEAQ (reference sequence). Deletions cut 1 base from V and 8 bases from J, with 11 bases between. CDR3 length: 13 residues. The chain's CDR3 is CASSLGNRRGYTF. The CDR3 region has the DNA TGTGCCAGCAGCTTAGGTAATCGGCGGGGCTACACCTTC.

The CDR3 spells CACSQGATNEKLFF. The DNA for the CDR3 is TGTGCCTGTTCCCAGGGGGCAACTAATGAAAAACTGTTTTTT. V and J are TRBV30 and TRBJ1-4, with 7 bases lining up with TRBD1. CDR3 size: 14 residues. CDR1 GTSNPN and CDR2 SVGIG come from the germline V gene (reference sequence). The V and J ends lost 6 bases and 0 bases, in that order; junction bases with no gene match: 4.

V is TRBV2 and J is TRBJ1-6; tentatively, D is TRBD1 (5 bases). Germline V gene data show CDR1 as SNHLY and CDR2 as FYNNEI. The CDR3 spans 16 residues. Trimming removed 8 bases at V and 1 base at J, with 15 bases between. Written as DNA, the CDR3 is TGTGCCAGCTGCTGGGTAGGGGAATCCTATAATTCACCCCTCCACTTT. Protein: CASCWVGESYNSPLHF.

The CDR3 nucleotides are TGTGCCAGCAGCGTAGAGGGACAGGTATTTTCACCCCTCCACTTT. This encodes CASSVEGQVFSPLHF. The V and J genes are TRBV9 and TRBJ1-6; 8 bases map to TRBD1. V lost 0 bases and J lost 9; bases outside the gene matches: 5. CDR1 and CDR2 from the germline V gene are SGDLS and YYNGEE. The CDR3 consists of 15 residues. The full variable domain, with the rest looked up from reference TRBV9 and TRBJ1-6, is DSGVTQTPKHLITATGQRVTLRCSPRSGDLSVYWYQQSLDQGLQFLIQYYNGEERAKGNILERFSAQQFPDLHSELNLSSLELGDSALYFCASSVEGQVFSPLHFGNGTRLTVT.

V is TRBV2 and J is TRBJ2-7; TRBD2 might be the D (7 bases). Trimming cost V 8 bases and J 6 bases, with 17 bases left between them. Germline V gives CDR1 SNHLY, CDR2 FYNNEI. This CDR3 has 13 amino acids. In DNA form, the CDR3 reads TGTGCCAGCTATAGCGGCGGGGGCCTCGAGCAGTACTTC. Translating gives CASYSGGGLEQYF. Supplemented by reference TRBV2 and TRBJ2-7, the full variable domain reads EPEVTQTPSHQVTQMGQEVILRCVPISNHLYFYWYRQILGQKVEFLVSFYNNEISEKSEIFDDQFSVERPDGSNFTLKIRSTKLEDSAMYFCASYSGGGLEQYFGPGTRLTVT.

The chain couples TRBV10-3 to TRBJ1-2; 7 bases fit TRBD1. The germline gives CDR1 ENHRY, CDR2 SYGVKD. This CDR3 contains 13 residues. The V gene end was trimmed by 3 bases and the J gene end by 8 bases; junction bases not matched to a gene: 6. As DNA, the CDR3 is TGTGCCATCAGTGATGGGCAGGGGGACGGCTACACCTTC. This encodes CAISDGQGDGYTF.